This T cell receptor beta chain was sequenced during a study of long-term antiretroviral therapy in people with HIV. Every specimen provided roughly 0.85-11 million cryopreserved PBMC before DNA extraction took place. The V gene lost 2 bases and the J gene lost 3 bases, with 23 bases spanning the gap. CDR3 length equals 19 residues. Germline V CDR1 and CDR2: MNHEY, SMNVEV (reference sequence). Details on this clone: What it recognizes is unknown.

Findings and limits, study-wide: It was observed that HIV repertoires exhibited narrower CDR3 length ranges than controls. Regardless of time point, clones expanded before ART dominated the repertoire. Sampling of blood ran from about 2003 to 2017, and older ART regimens were possibly in use.

Survey level was the resolution at which the v3.0 immunoSEQ assay ran. The protocol was immunoSEQ multiplex PCR, while the TCRdb copy is restricted to in-frame clones and leaves out a portion. This sample yields approximately 18,000 clones, of which about nine tenths are seen a single time; roughly 13% belongs to the top ten. This receptor was taken from a middle-aged woman with HIV. The sample was unsorted PBMCs, taken 0.6 years after starting antiretroviral therapy. V is TRBV27 and J is TRBJ2-4; D remains unclear. The CDR3 DNA sequence: TGTGCCAGCAGTTTAGGCCTGGGAATGGGGTCGGGTGGCAAAAACATTCAGTACTTC. It specifies CASSLGLGMGSGGKNIQYF.